This TCR beta chain was found in a study of OX40 agonist ivuxolimab in advanced cancers. Turning to the overall study: Ivuxolimab, which targeted the costimulatory receptor OX40 (CD134), was an agonistic, fully human IgG2 monoclonal antibody. Of the approximately 50 dose-escalation patients, hepatocellular carcinoma was present in about 19, melanoma in around 15, renal cell carcinoma in 9 and head and neck cancer in 9. Peripheral TCRbeta sequencing was intended to test whether TCR sequence diversity was altered and clonal T-cell expansion was caused by ivuxolimab. Prior anti-PD-1, anti-PD-L1 or anti-CTLA-4 therapy was permitted, and checkpoint inhibitors had been received by around 40% of dose-escalation patients. The dose-escalation cohort was almost 85% male with a mean age of around 64 years, ranging from about 20 to 80. The paper describes the monotherapy dose-escalation part (N = 52 patients) of the phase I trial of ivuxolimab. Intravenous ivuxolimab was administered to patients every 2 weeks at six dose levels: 0.01, 0.1, 0.3, 1.5, 3 and 10 mg/kg. Partial responses occurred in three dose-escalation patients, of whom one had hepatocellular carcinoma and two had cutaneous melanoma.

Paper-wide results and their limitations: Low levels of normalized T-cell clonal expansion were also seen in some nonresponding patients. After ivuxolimab, more expanded clones were found on average in CD8+ T cells than in CD4+ T cells. Antigen specificity was not determined for the clonally expanded peripheral T cells. In the 0.1-3.0 mg/kg groups, partial responders were among the patients with the lowest normalized peripheral clonal expansion, particularly in CD8+ T cells. At doses from 0.1 to 3.0 mg/kg, clonal expansion was seen in both CD4+ and CD8+ blood T cells between baseline and week 6.

For sequencing of the TCRbeta CDR3 region, genomic DNA was extracted from the sorted cells. The immunoSEQ Assay was used for sequencing of TCRbeta CDR3 regions. In its TCRdb copy, this immuneACCESS table keeps in-frame sequences only and misses some clones. Where compared with another copy, unresolved V genes explain less than half of these, and the others have no known cause. The sample yields about 86,000 clones; about 89% were counted once. The top ten clonotypes cover about 9% of the sample. Per the germline V gene, ENHRY is the CDR1 and SYGVKD is the CDR2. The CDR3 runs 15 amino acids, cysteine and phenylalanine included. Just the 45-base CDR3 DNA is kept, in frame starting at base 1. Germline trimming amounts to 6 bases on V and 1 base on J, with 5 as the count of junction bases outside the gene matches. A remark on this clone: Its antigen target is currently unknown. No much larger clone is present one base from it, and per-base qualities are unavailable.

The trial excluded patients who had a history of autoimmune disease or who were on systemic immunosuppression. Peripheral blood for TCR sequencing was collected from all dose cohorts at baseline, on cycle 4 day 1, and on cycle 7 day 1. Samples were obtained from an open-label, multicenter, first-in-human phase I dose-escalation trial of ivuxolimab. Adults with locally advanced or metastatic melanoma, renal cell, hepatocellular, or head and neck squamous cell carcinoma were enrolled in the trial. Before TCR sequencing, CD4+ and CD8+ T cells were separately sorted from peripheral blood. The TCR was taken from an adult with an advanced solid tumor such as melanoma, head and neck, liver or kidney cancer. This specimen consisted of CD4+ or CD8+ T cells sorted from blood, obtained in a trial of the OX40 agonist ivuxolimab. The sequence joins TRBV10-3 to TRBJ2-3, with 9 bases matching TRBD1. The CDR3 protein sequence reads: CAIRGQGGGTDTQYF. The DNA sequence is as follows: TGTGCCATCAGGGGACAGGGTGGTGGCACAGATACGCAGTATTTT.